This record looks at one T cell receptor (beta chain) sequence and its context. These data originate in a study of cytomegalovirus exposure and HLA in healthy donors. The CDR3 has 15 residues. Trimming cost V 1 base and J 7 bases, with 14 bases left between them. Germline CDR1 and CDR2: MDHEN and SYDVKM. Generated by immunoSEQ multiplex PCR, the TCRdb table keeps only in-frame clones and is missing some. Among over 250,000 clones, approximately 83% were seen once, and the ten largest hold less than 1.2%. This sequence was found in a woman in her late teens or twenties in good health and CMV-seronegative. Sequencing was performed on PBMCs. This chain connects TRBV28 to TRBJ1-3; D is possibly TRBD1 (6 bases). For the CDR3, the DNA is TGTGCCAGCAGTTTATTAGGACAGCTCGGGAACACCATATATTTT. It yields the protein CASSLLGQLGNTIYF.